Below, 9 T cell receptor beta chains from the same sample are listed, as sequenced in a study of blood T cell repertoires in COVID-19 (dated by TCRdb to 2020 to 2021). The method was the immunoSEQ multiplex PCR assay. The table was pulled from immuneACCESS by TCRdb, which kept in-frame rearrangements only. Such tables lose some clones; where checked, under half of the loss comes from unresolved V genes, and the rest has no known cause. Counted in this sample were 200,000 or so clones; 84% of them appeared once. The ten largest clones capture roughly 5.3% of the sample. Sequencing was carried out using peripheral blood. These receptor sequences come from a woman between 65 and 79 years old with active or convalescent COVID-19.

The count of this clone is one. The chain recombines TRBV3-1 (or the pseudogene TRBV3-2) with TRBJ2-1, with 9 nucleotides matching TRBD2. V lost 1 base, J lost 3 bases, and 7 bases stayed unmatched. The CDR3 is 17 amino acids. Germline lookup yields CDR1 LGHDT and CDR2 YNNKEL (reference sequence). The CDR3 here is CASSQGHSGRNYNEQFF. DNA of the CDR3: TGTGCCAGCAGCCAAGGCCATAGCGGGAGAAACTACAATGAGCAGTTCTTC.

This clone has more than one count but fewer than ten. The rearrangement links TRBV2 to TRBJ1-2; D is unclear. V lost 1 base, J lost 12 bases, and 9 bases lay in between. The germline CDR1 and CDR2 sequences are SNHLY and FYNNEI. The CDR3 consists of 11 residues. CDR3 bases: TGTGCCAGCAGTGAAGTGTGGAGACACACCTTC. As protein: CASSEVWRHTF.

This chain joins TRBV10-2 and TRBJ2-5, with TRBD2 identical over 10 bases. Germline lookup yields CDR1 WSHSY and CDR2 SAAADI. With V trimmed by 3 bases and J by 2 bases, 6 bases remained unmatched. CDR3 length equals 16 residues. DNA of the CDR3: TGCGCCAGCAGTGACTCTAGCGGGAGTAGACAAGAGACCCAGTACTTC. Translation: CASSDSSGSRQETQYF.

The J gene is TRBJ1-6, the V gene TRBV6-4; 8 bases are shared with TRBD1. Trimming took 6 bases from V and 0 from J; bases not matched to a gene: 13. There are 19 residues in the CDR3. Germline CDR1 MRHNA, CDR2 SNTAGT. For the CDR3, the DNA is TGTGCCAGCAGACCTACCGGGACAGGCAACCTCTCCTATAATTCACCCCTCCACTTT. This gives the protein CASRPTGTGNLSYNSPLHF.

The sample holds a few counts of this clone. As DNA, the CDR3 is TGTGCCAGCAGCTCCCCGGGACACTTGTCCTACGAGCAGTACTTC. This sequence encodes CASSSPGHLSYEQYF. This rearrangement joins TRBV27 to TRBJ2-7; possibly TRBD1 for D (6 bases). Trimming shortened V by 6 bases and J by 1 base, and 16 bases separated the two germline ends. The CDR3 sequence is 15 residues long. CDR1 and CDR2 from the germline V gene are MNHEY and SMNVEV (reference sequence).

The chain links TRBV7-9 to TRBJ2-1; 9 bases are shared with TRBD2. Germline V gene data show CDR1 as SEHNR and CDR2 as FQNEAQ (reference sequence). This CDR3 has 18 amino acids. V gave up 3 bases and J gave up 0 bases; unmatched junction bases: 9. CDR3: CASSFLASGILSYNEQFF. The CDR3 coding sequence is TGTGCCAGCAGCTTCTTGGCTAGCGGGATCCTCTCCTACAATGAGCAGTTCTTC.

CDR3 sequence (DNA): TGTGCCAGCAGACATAGGACACAGAATTCACCCCTCCACTTT. Translated: CASRHRTQNSPLHF. The V call is TRBV2, the J call TRBJ1-6, with D possibly TRBD1 on 5 matching bases. CDR1 is SNHLY, CDR2 FYNNEI, per germline. CDR3 length: 14 residues. V lost 6 bases and J 7 bases, leaving 13 bases between the germline ends.

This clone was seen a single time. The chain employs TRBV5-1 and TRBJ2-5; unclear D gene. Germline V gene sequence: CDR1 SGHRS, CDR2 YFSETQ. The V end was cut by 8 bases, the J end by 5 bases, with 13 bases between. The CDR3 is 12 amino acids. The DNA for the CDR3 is TGCGCCAGTAAAACAGTGATGGAGACCCAGTACTTC. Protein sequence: CASKTVMETQYF. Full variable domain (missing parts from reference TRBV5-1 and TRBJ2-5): KAGVTQTPRYLIKTRGQQVTLSCSPISGHRSVSWYQQTPGQGLQFLFEYFSETQRNKGNFPGRFSGRQFSNSRSEMNVSTLELGDSALYLCASKTVMETQYFGPGTRLLVL.

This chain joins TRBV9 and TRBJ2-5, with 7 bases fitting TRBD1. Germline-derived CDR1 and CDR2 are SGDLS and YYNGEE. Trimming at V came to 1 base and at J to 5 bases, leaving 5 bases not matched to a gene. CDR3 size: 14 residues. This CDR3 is CASSVKGAPETQYF. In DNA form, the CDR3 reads TGTGCCAGCAGCGTAAAGGGGGCGCCGGAGACCCAGTACTTC.